This TCR beta chain is from a study of CD8+CD57+ T cells in acquired aplastic anemia. Regarding the study as a whole: CD8+ Simpson's diversity did not differ significantly between patients and controls.

On this clonotype itself: Its target is not known.

Both TCR beta VDJ combination and CDR3 sequence profiling were carried out. Genomic DNA was the template for this profiling. TCRdb used MiXCR to reprocess the reads, holding one entry per CDR3 protein. The table includes 150,000 to 200,000 distinct CDR3 sequences, about half detected once. Selection for sequencing was limited to patients who had shown CD8+CD57+ cell expansion by flow cytometry. The sequence derives from a human donor with aplastic anemia. Sequencing used sorted CD4+, CD8+, or CD8+CD57+ T cells (not recorded which) from PBMCs.

The CDR3 here is CASSPGGPQPYEQYF. DNA for the CDR3: TGTGCCAGCAGCCCCGGGGGCCCTCAACCCTACGAGCAGTACTTC. The rearrangement joins TRBV4-2 to TRBJ2-7; tentatively, D is TRBD1 or TRBD2 (6 bases each). V shed 4 bases and J shed 2 bases, with 15 bases lying between them. This CDR3 is 15 amino acids long. Germline CDR1 reads LGHNA; CDR2 reads YNFKEQ.